This T cell receptor (beta chain) is from a study of blood T cell repertoires in COVID-19. About the research overall: Samples of COVID-19 (acute and convalescent) were obtained from the United States, Italy and Spain. Sample material is recorded as cDNA or gDNA derived from T cells, B-cell-depleted T cells, or PBMCs.

In the authors' workflow: Scientists estimated how many nucleated cells there were by amplifying reference gene primers. TCRdb's copy holds only in-frame clones and misses some; the assay was immunoSEQ multiplex PCR. The V and J calls and the clone size are those of that table, but D and trimming were determined from the DNA. Of roughly 250,000 clones listed, about 80% are singletons. The clonotype comes from a woman older than 75 with acute or convalescent COVID-19. Source material: peripheral blood.

In DNA, the CDR3 is TGTGCCAGCAACAGACCGGGGGGGGCGGAAGATACGCAGTATTTT. This codes for CASNRPGGAEDTQYF. The gene calls are TRBV2 and TRBJ2-3; TRBD2 aligns across 8 bases. The germline V gene encodes CDR1 SNHLY and CDR2 FYNNEI. The CDR3 is 15 residues long. The junction had 11 bases not matched to a gene; V was cut back by 7 bases and J by 5 bases.